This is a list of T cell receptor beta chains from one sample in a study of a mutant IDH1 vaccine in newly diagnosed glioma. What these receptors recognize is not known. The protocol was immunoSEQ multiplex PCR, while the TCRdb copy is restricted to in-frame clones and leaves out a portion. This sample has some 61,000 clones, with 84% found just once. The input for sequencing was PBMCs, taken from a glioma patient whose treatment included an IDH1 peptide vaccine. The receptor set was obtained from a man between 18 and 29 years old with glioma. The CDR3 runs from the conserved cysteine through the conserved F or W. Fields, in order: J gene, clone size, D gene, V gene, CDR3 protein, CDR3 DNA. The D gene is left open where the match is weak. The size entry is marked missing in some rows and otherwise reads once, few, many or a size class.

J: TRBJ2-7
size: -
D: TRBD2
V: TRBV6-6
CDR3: CASRTSGSSYEQYF
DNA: TGTGCCAGCCGTACTAGCGGGAGTAGCTACGAGCAGTACTTC

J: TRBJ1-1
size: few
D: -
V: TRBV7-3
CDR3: CASSLTWNTEAFF
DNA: TGTGCCAGCAGCTTGACCTGGAACACTGAAGCTTTCTTT

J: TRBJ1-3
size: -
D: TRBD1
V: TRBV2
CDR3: CASRAGGENTIYF
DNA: TGTGCCAGCAGGGCAGGGGGGGAAAACACCATATATTTT

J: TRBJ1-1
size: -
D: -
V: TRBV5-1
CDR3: CASSPKLLNTEAFF
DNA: TGCGCCAGCAGCCCTAAGCTGCTGAACACTGAAGCTTTCTTT

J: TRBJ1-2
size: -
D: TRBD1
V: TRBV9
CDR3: CASSEGGTGAYGYTF
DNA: TGTGCCAGCAGCGAAGGCGGGACAGGGGCCTATGGCTACACCTTC

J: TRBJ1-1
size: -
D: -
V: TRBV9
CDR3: CASNPAGTLNTEAFF
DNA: TGTGCCAGCAACCCGGCAGGGACTTTGAACACTGAAGCTTTCTTT

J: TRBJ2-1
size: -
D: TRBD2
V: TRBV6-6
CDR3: CASSLDGLARNNEQFF
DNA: TGTGCCAGCAGTCTAGATGGACTAGCGCGGAACAATGAGCAGTTCTTC

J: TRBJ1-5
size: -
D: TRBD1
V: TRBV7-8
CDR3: CASSLRDRALHGEPQHF
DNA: TGTGCCAGCAGCCTCCGGGACAGGGCCCTTCACGGGGAGCCCCAGCATTTT

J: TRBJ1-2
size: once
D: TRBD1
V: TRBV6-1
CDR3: CASSAQGDGYTF
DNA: TGTGCCAGCAGTGCTCAGGGGGATGGCTACACCTTC

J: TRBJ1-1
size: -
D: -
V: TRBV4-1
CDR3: CASSQTQLGTEAFF
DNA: TGCGCCAGCAGCCAAACTCAACTGGGCACTGAAGCTTTCTTT

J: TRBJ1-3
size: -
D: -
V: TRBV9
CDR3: CASSSGPGEGTIYF
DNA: TGTGCCAGCAGCTCCGGGCCGGGGGAAGGCACCATATATTTT

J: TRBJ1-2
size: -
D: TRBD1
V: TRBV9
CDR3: CASSTDRGDGYTF
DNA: TGTGCCAGCAGCACGGACAGGGGTGATGGCTACACCTTC

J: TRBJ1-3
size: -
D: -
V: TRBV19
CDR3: CASSTTGGGPGNTIYF
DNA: TGTGCCAGTAGTACGACCGGCGGGGGGCCTGGAAACACCATATATTTT

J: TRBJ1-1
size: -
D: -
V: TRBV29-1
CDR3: CSVEDWQGLVKAFF
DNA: TGCAGCGTTGAAGATTGGCAGGGACTCGTAAAAGCTTTCTTT

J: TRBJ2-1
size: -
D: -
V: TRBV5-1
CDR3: CASSFQGSSYNEQFF
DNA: TGCGCCAGCAGCTTCCAGGGGAGCTCCTACAATGAGCAGTTCTTC

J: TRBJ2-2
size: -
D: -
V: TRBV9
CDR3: CASSERGDTGELFF
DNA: TGTGCCAGCAGCGAGAGGGGAGATACCGGGGAGCTGTTTTTT

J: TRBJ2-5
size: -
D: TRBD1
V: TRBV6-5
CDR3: CASGTGGSQETQYF
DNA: TGTGCCAGCGGTACAGGGGGCTCTCAGGAGACCCAGTACTTC

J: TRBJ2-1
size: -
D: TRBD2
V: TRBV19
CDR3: CASRLASSGYNEQFF
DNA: TGTGCCAGTAGATTGGCGTCTAGCGGATACAATGAGCAGTTCTTC

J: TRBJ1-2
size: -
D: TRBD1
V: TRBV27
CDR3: CASSPLRGGLGGYTF
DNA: TGTGCCAGCAGTCCACTAAGAGGGGGCTTGGGTGGCTACACCTTC

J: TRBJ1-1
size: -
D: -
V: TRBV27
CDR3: CASSPWGRQNTEAFF
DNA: TGTGCCAGCAGTCCATGGGGACGCCAGAACACTGAAGCTTTCTTT

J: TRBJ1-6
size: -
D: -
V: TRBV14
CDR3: CASSPFLGSPLHF
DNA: TGTGCCAGCAGCCCCTTTCTAGGTTCACCCCTCCACTTT

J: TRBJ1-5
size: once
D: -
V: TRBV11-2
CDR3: CASSLTGLPNQPQHF
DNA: TGTGCCAGCAGCTTAACGGGACTACCGAATCAGCCCCAGCATTTT

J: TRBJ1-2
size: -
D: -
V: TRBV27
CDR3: CASSSRITSGYTF
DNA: TGTGCCAGCAGTTCCCGGATAACCTCTGGCTACACCTTC

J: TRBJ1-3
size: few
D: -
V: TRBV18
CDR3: CASSPVERRQDNTIYF
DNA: TGTGCCAGCTCACCAGTGGAGAGGAGACAAGACAACACCATATATTTT

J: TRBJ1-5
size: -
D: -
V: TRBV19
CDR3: CASSPRQPNQPQHF
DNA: TGTGCCAGTAGTCCCAGACAGCCGAATCAGCCCCAGCATTTT

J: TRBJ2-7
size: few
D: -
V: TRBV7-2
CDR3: CASSTRTDEQYF
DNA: TGTGCCAGCAGCACCCGGACAGACGAGCAGTACTTC

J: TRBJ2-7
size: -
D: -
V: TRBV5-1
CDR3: CASSFWDPNYEQYF
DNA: TGCGCCAGCAGCTTCTGGGACCCAAACTACGAGCAGTACTTC

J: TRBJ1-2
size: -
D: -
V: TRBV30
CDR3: CAWSVGQGYYGYTF
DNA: TGTGCCTGGAGTGTGGGGCAGGGGTACTATGGCTACACCTTC

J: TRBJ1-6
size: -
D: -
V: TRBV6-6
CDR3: CASRRQNSPLHF
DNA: TGTGCCAGCAGAAGACAGAATTCACCCCTCCACTTT

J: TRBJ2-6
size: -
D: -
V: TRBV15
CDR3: CATSRVSGANVLTF
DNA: TGTGCCACCAGCAGAGTATCCGGGGCCAACGTCCTGACTTTC

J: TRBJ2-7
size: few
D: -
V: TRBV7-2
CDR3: CASSKGTAGTYEQYF
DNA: TGTGCCAGCAGCAAAGGGACAGCGGGGACCTACGAGCAGTACTTC

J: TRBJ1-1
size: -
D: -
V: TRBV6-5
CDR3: CASRHIDSKAFF
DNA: TGTGCCAGCAGACACATCGACAGTAAAGCTTTCTTT

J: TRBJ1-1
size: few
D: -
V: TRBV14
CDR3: CASSQGLLTEAFF
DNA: TGTGCCAGCAGCCAAGGACTTCTAACTGAAGCTTTCTTT

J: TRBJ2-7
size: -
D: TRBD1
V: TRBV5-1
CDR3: CASSVSWTGYEQYF
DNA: TGCGCCAGCAGCGTGTCATGGACAGGCTACGAGCAGTACTTC

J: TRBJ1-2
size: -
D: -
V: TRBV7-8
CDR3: CASSLSTRQGGGYTF
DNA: TGTGCCAGCAGCTTATCTACTAGGCAGGGAGGGGGCTACACCTTC

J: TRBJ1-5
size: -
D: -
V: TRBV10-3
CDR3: CAIRKEYNQPQHF
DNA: TGTGCCATCAGAAAGGAATACAATCAGCCCCAGCATTTT

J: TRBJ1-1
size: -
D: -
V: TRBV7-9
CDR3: CASSSGRINTEAFF
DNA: TGTGCCAGCAGCTCGGGACGGATAAACACTGAAGCTTTCTTT

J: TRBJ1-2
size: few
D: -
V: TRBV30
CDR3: CAWSQAGNYGYTF
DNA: TGTGCCTGGAGTCAGGCAGGAAACTATGGCTACACCTTC

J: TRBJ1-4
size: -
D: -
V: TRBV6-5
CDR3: CASSLGRWEKLFF
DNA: TGTGCCAGCAGTTTAGGACGGTGGGAAAAACTGTTTTTT

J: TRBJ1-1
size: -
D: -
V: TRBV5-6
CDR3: CASSFGTGIDAEAFF
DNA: TGTGCCAGCAGCTTTGGTACAGGGATTGACGCTGAAGCTTTCTTT

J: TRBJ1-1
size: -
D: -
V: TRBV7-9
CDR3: CASSPTSTEAFF
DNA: TGTGCCAGCAGCCCAACAAGCACTGAAGCTTTCTTT

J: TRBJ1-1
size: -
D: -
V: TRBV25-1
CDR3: CASRGTTGSVLIFF
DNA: TGTGCCAGCAGGGGTACCACAGGGTCGGTCCTTATATTCTTT

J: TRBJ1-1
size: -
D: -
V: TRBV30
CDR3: CAWPGPWGRTEAFF
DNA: TGTGCCTGGCCCGGGCCGTGGGGGAGGACTGAAGCTTTCTTT

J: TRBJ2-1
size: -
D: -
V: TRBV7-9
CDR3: CASMRASNEQFF
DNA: TGTGCCAGCATGAGGGCCTCCAATGAGCAGTTCTTC

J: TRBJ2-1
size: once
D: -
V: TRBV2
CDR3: CASRWRLGDEQFF
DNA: TGTGCCAGCCGCTGGAGACTAGGGGATGAGCAGTTCTTC

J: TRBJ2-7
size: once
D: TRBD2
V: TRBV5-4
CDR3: CASSSWGGGRTDEQYF
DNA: TGTGCCAGCAGCTCTTGGGGGGGCGGGAGGACTGACGAGCAGTACTTC

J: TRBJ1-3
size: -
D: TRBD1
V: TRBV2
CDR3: CASRLTGGTGNTIYF
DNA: TGTGCCAGCAGGCTTACAGGGGGCACTGGAAACACCATATATTTT